Given below is one TCR beta chain in context. Its antigen remains unknown. These data come from a study of cytomegalovirus exposure and HLA in healthy donors. Across the whole study: The 110 million or so unique TCR beta sequences, from 150 million to 200 million T cells, were found by an earlier analysis.

The CDR3 consists of 14 residues. V was cut by 7 bases and J by 1 base, with 16 bases left in between. CDR1 is SQVTM, CDR2 ANQGSEA, per germline. The PCR was carried out with 60 Vbeta primers and 13 Jbeta primers. Assay: immunoSEQ multiplex PCR; the TCRdb copy retains only in-frame clones and omits some. Here the sample spans 150,000 or so clones, roughly three quarters being singletons. Study-level results: When analyzed later, a missense DCLRE1C variant was found to be linked to TCR beta V- and J-gene trimming.

This rearrangement joins TRBV29-1 to TRBJ1-1, with a possible D match to TRBD1 (6 bases). Input material: PBMCs. This TCR was recovered from a man younger than 45 in good health and CMV-seropositive. As DNA, the CDR3 is TGCAGCGCTTTCCCCGGGACACAGAACACTGAAGCTTTCTTT. Its translation: CSAFPGTQNTEAFF.